The clone carrying this TCR beta chain was counted many times. The antigen is unknown. This sample is part of a study of CD8 T cells in ankylosing spondylitis. The study, taken as a whole, reports: As reported, disease-linked clones showed significant enrichment in matched ankylosing spondylitis synovial fluid. For ankylosing spondylitis blood, a TCR beta motif of under ten highly homologous variants appeared characteristic.

Each TCR beta library was made by quantitative 5'-RACE that incorporated molecular barcodes. One entry per CDR3 protein results from TCRdb running MiXCR on the 5' RACE reads. The sample has fewer than 200,000 distinct CDR3 sequences; about 20% are singletons. The sequenced material came from blood, either unsorted or a sorted T cell fraction (not recorded which). The clonotype comes from a male donor aged 5-29 years with ankylosing spondylitis or in good health (not recorded which).

The CDR3 loop is CSASELAGSQPQHF. CDR3 sequence (DNA): TGCAGTGCTAGCGAGTTGGCCGGATCTCAGCCCCAGCATTTT. The chain employs TRBV20-1 and TRBJ1-5; unclear D gene. Germline CDR1 is DFQATT and CDR2 is SNEGSKA (reference sequence). The V gene lost 3 bases and the J gene lost 6 bases, with 15 bases spanning the gap. CDR3 length: 14 amino acids.